This passage covers 21 T cell receptor beta chains from one sample sequenced in a study of blood T cell repertoires in COVID-19. Assay: immunoSEQ multiplex PCR; the TCRdb copy retains only in-frame clones and omits some. The sample has around 300,000 clones, 75% to 90% seen once. Sequencing input: peripheral blood. The receptor set was obtained from a woman aged 40 to 55 with acute or convalescent COVID-19.

The chain carries TRBV5-5 and TRBJ1-3, with D possibly matching TRBD1 (5 bases). This CDR3 region has 16 residues. The germline V and J ends were trimmed by 0 bases and 2 bases, with 12 bases remaining between them. Germline-derived CDR1 and CDR2 are SGHKS and YYEKEE (reference sequence). CDR3 sequence: CASSLGGGGTGNTIYF. CDR3 DNA sequence: TGTGCCAGCAGCTTGGGTGGCGGGGGAACTGGAAACACCATATATTTT.

This clone occurred a few times. The chain joins TRBV12-3 or TRBV12-4 to TRBJ1-1; D unresolved. Trimming removed 3 bases at V and 4 bases at J, with 3 bases between. The CDR3 is made up of 11 amino acids. In DNA form, the CDR3 reads TGTGCCAGCAGTTTGAGCACTGAAGCTTTCTTT. Translating gives CASSLSTEAFF.

This sequence joins TRBV5-6 and TRBJ1-4, with TRBD1 identical over 7 bases. The V gene's germline CDR1 is SGHDT and CDR2 YYEEEE. J gave up 7 bases and V 4 bases, and 10 bases lay outside the gene matches. The CDR3 sequence is 15 residues long. The CDR3 sequence is CASSLKDRQGEKLFF. The CDR3 nucleotides are TGTGCCAGCAGCCTGAAGGACAGGCAAGGTGAAAAACTGTTTTTT. Looking up the rest from reference TRBV5-6 and TRBJ1-4 gives the full variable domain: DAGVTQSPTHLIKTRGQQVTLRCSPKSGHDTVSWYQQALGQGPQFIFQYYEEEERQRGNFPDRFSGHQFPNYSSELNVNALLLGDSALYLCASSLKDRQGEKLFFGSGTQLSVL.

This sequence joins TRBV9 and TRBJ1-5; D remains ambiguous. This CDR3 contains 15 residues. Trimming stripped 0 bases from V and 1 base from J, with 8 bases between. Germline V CDR1 and CDR2: SGDLS, YYNGEE. The chain's CDR3 is CASSVGLGSNQPQHF. CDR3 DNA: TGTGCCAGCAGCGTAGGCCTCGGGAGCAATCAGCCCCAGCATTTT.

The J gene is TRBJ1-1, the V gene TRBV18, with a possible D match to TRBD1 (5 bases). The length of the CDR3 is 15 residues. CDR1 KGHSH and CDR2 LQKENI come from the germline V gene. V was trimmed by 2 bases and J by 3 bases, leaving 13 bases between them. The CDR3, as DNA: TGTGCCAGCTCACCAGGGGCCCGCTTGGACACTGAAGCTTTCTTT. Protein: CASSPGARLDTEAFF.

The V and J genes are TRBV30 and TRBJ1-2, with 7 bases that match TRBD1. The CDR3 has 13 residues. J gave up 4 bases and V 5 bases, and 7 bases lay outside the gene matches. CDR1 and CDR2 (germline): GTSNPN, SVGIG (reference sequence). In nucleotides, the CDR3 is TGTGCCTGGGCGACAGGGTTAGGCTATGGCTACACCTTC. Translation: CAWATGLGYGYTF.

The CDR3 nucleotides read TGCGCCAGCAGCTTGGGTAGCTCCTACAATGAGCAGTTCTTC. It translates to CASSLGSSYNEQFF. The chain has TRBV5-1 and TRBJ2-1; D is unclear. The CDR3 covers 14 residues. The germline V gene encodes CDR1 SGHRS and CDR2 YFSETQ. Trimming cost V 0 bases and J 0 bases, with 4 bases left between them.

The V gene is TRBV19, the J gene TRBJ1-2; the D gene is possibly TRBD1 (6 bases). This CDR3 has 13 amino acids. Trimming removed 7 bases from V and 5 bases from J, with 14 bases in between. CDR1 and CDR2 (germline): LNHDA, SQIVND (reference sequence). The CDR3 nucleotides are TGTGCCAGTACCCCTTCAGGGGCTTATGGCTACACCTTC. Translation: CASTPSGAYGYTF.

The chain combines TRBV24-1 with TRBJ2-1; 10 positions agree with TRBD1. After removal of 2 bases from V and 4 bases from J, the junction contained 4 bases not matched to a gene. Looked up from germline, CDR1 is KGHDR and CDR2 is SFDVKD. The CDR3 covers 16 residues. The CDR3 is CATSDWGTGDYNEQFF. As DNA, the CDR3 is TGTGCCACCAGTGATTGGGGGACAGGGGATTACAATGAGCAGTTCTTC.

This rearrangement joins TRBV28 to TRBJ2-3; 8 positions agree with TRBD1. Trimming at V came to 3 bases and at J to 1 base, leaving 3 bases not matched to a gene. CDR1 and CDR2 (germline): MDHEN, SYDVKM. There are 15 residues in the CDR3. The CDR3 sequence: CASSFQGAGTDTQYF. CDR3 DNA: TGTGCCAGCAGTTTTCAGGGGGCGGGCACAGATACGCAGTATTTT.

V usage is TRBV3-1 (or the pseudogene TRBV3-2) and J usage is TRBJ1-6; D call uncertain. There are 15 residues in the CDR3. V was clipped by 4 bases and J by 5 bases, with 12 bases between them. CDR1 LGHDT and CDR2 YNNKEL come from the germline V gene (reference sequence). The CDR3 DNA follows: TGTGCCAGCAGCCCCAGGCGGGCCGATAATTCACCCCTCCACTTT. Amino acid sequence: CASSPRRADNSPLHF.

CDR3 protein: CASTKRGGAEYGYTF. The CDR3, as DNA: TGTGCCAGCACCAAACGGGGGGGGGCAGAATATGGCTACACCTTC. The chain recombines TRBV6-5 with TRBJ1-2; TRBD1 might be the D (6 bases). The V gene's germline CDR1 is MNHEY and CDR2 SVGAGI. This CDR3 is 15 amino acids long. V was shortened by 7 bases and J by 5 bases, with 20 bases between the two germline ends.

CDR3 in DNA: TGTGCCAGCAGCCCCGGGACTAGCGCCGAGCAGTACGTC. Amino acids: CASSPGTSAEQYV. The chain recombines TRBV3-1 (or the pseudogene TRBV3-2) with TRBJ2-7; 10 bases are a match to TRBD2. The junction had 3 bases not matched to a gene; V was cut back by 4 bases and J by 6 bases. CDR3 length equals 13 residues. Germline CDR1 is LGHDT and CDR2 is YNNKEL (reference sequence).

This chain joins TRBV3-1 (or the pseudogene TRBV3-2) and TRBJ1-2, with D maybe TRBD1 (5 bases). The germline CDR1 and CDR2 sequences are LGHDT and YNNKEL (reference sequence). CDR3 size: 15 residues. V shed 0 bases and J shed 2 bases, with 10 bases lying between them. CDR3 protein: CASSQDNQGNYGYTF. CDR3 sequence (DNA): TGTGCCAGCAGCCAAGATAACCAGGGAAACTATGGCTACACCTTC.

The rearrangement joins TRBV2 to TRBJ2-3; TRBD2 is a possible D gene (5 bases). The CDR3 runs to 14 residues. The V and J ends lost 5 bases and 2 bases respectively, with 11 bases between them. Germline V gene lookup returns CDR1 SNHLY and CDR2 FYNNEI. The CDR3 bases are TGTGCCAGCAGTACCGTAGACTACACAGATACGCAGTATTTT. Translating it yields CASSTVDYTDTQYF.

The genes are TRBV18 and TRBJ2-5, with 7 bases fitting TRBD1. V lost 6 bases and J lost 3; bases outside the gene matches: 4. The CDR3 extends over 13 amino acids. Germline V CDR1 and CDR2: KGHSH, LQKENI. CDR3 sequence: CASSSGTEETQYF. Here the CDR3 DNA reads TGTGCCAGCTCTTCCGGGACAGAAGAGACCCAGTACTTC.

The V and J genes are TRBV14 and TRBJ2-1, with 8 bases fitting TRBD1. Germline CDR1 SGHDN, CDR2 FVKESK. The V gene end was trimmed by 4 bases and the J gene end by 2 bases; junction bases not matched to a gene: 4. The CDR3 is 15 amino acids. CDR3 sequence reads: CASSLTGEPYNEQFF. The CDR3 DNA is TGTGCCAGCAGCCTGACAGGGGAACCCTACAATGAGCAGTTCTTC.

This clone turned up a few times. J is TRBJ2-6 and V is TRBV5-4; D might be TRBD2 (7 bases). Trimming cost V 4 bases and J 1 base, with 15 bases left between them. CDR3 length: 17 residues. Germline V lookup: CDR1 SGHNT, CDR2 YYREEE (reference sequence). The chain's CDR3 is CASSGGGAFSGANVLTF. The CDR3 bases are TGTGCCAGCAGCGGGGGGGGCGCCTTTTCTGGGGCCAACGTCCTGACTTTC. The whole variable domain, filled in from reference TRBV5-4 and TRBJ2-6, reads ETGVTQSPTHLIKTRGQQVTLRCSSQSGHNTVSWYQQALGQGPQFIFQYYREEENGRGNFPPRFSGLQFPNYSSELNVNALELDDSALYLCASSGGGAFSGANVLTFGAGSRLTVL.

This clone occurred once. The chain carries TRBV5-1 and TRBJ1-1; 9 bases align to TRBD1. This CDR3 has 14 residues. J gave up 4 bases and V 5 bases, and 6 bases lay outside the gene matches. Germline V gene data show CDR1 as SGHRS and CDR2 as YFSETQ. The DNA for the CDR3 is TGCGCCAGCAGTAGGACAGGGGTGATCACTGAAGCTTTCTTT. Translating it yields CASSRTGVITEAFF.

CDR3 region: CASSPAGDTQYF. CDR3 nucleotide sequence: TGTGCCAGCTCACCAGCGGGCGATACGCAGTATTTT. V and J are TRBV18 and TRBJ2-3; tentative D call: TRBD2 (5 bases). This CDR3 is 12 amino acids long. Per germline, CDR1 KGHSH and CDR2 LQKENI. Between the trimmed V and J ends, which lost 2 bases and 6 bases, there was a span of 6 bases.

In regard to this clone: Other DNA sequences within the sample encode an identical CDR3. The chain uses TRBV5-1 and TRBJ1-1; TRBD1 aligns across 11 bases. V was pared by 3 bases and J by 5 bases, with 3 bases of the junction left unmatched. The CDR3 runs to 14 residues. Germline CDR1 SGHRS, CDR2 YFSETQ. This CDR3 reads CASSSGTGGTEAFF. The CDR3 coding sequence is TGCGCCAGCAGCTCCGGGACAGGGGGGACTGAAGCTTTCTTT.